A single sample is the source of the 7 T cell receptor beta chains below, sequenced in a study of graft-versus-host responses after intestinal transplantation. These TCRs' antigens remain unknown. Repertoires were generated with immunoSEQ multiplex PCR, while TCRdb's copy carries only in-frame clones and drops some. The sample carries about 88,000 clones, 80% to 95% recorded once. The sample in question was unstimulated CD4+ T cells sorted from spleen or lymph node cells, obtained before transplant. The receptors were sampled from a human donor who was the organ donor for an intestinal transplant.

A single count supports this clone. V usage is TRBV20-1 and J usage is TRBJ2-3; D is unclear. The germline V gene has CDR1 DFQATT and CDR2 SNEGSKA (reference sequence). V was pared by 3 bases and J by 4 bases, with 5 bases between. The CDR3 length is 11 residues. CDR3 amino acids: CSARAADTQYF. In DNA form, the CDR3 reads TGCAGTGCTAGGGCAGCAGATACGCAGTATTTT.

The chain couples TRBV7-9 to TRBJ1-1; D is ambiguous. Germline lookup yields CDR1 SEHNR and CDR2 FQNEAQ (reference sequence). Deletions cut 2 bases from V and 3 bases from J, with 7 bases between. The CDR3 has 13 amino acids. The CDR3 loop reads CASSLNGDTEAFF. CDR3 DNA sequence: TGTGCCAGCAGCTTAAATGGAGACACTGAAGCTTTCTTT.

The genes are TRBV6-5 and TRBJ2-7, with D possibly TRBD2 on 5 matching bases. The CDR3 runs to 15 residues. V was cut by 4 bases and J by 2 bases, with 15 bases left in between. Germline assignment: CDR1 MNHEY and CDR2 SVGAGI. This CDR3 is CASSFLGAGPYEQYF. The CDR3 DNA is TGTGCCAGCAGTTTCCTCGGTGCGGGTCCCTACGAGCAGTACTTC.

The chain uses TRBV7-6 and TRBJ1-5, with D perhaps matching TRBD1 (6 bases). From germline, CDR1 is SGHVS and CDR2 FNYEAQ. The V and J ends lost 5 bases and 2 bases respectively, with 13 bases between them. This CDR3 contains 15 residues. The CDR3 DNA sequence: TGTGCCAGCAGCCCCTCCAGGGGAGGCAATCAGCCCCAGCATTTT. Translated: CASSPSRGGNQPQHF.

The rearrangement joins TRBV29-1 to TRBJ2-3, with 8 bases lining up with TRBD2. The CDR3 totals 13 residues. Germline CDR1 reads SQVTM; CDR2 reads ANQGSEA. J lost 3 bases, V lost 4 bases, and 3 bases had no gene match. This chain's CDR3 is CSVAGGPTDTQYF. The CDR3 DNA sequence: TGCAGCGTTGCGGGGGGGCCAACAGATACGCAGTATTTT.

The chain recombines TRBV5-8 with TRBJ1-5; TRBD1 agrees at 7 bases. V lost 0 bases and J lost 3; bases outside the gene matches: 6. Germline CDR1 reads SGHTS; CDR2 reads YDEGEE. The CDR3 spans 16 residues. Written as DNA, the CDR3 is TGTGCCAGCAGCTTGGACGGCAGGGGGGTCAATCAGCCCCAGCATTTT. The encoded protein is CASSLDGRGVNQPQHF.

The genes are TRBV5-4 and TRBJ2-4, with D possibly being TRBD2 (6 bases). The CDR3 has 14 residues. Germline CDR1 SGHNT, CDR2 YYREEE (reference sequence). The V gene lost 2 bases and the J gene lost 0 bases, with 6 bases spanning the gap. CDR3 sequence: CASSLAGAKNIQYF. For the CDR3, the DNA is TGTGCCAGCAGCTTAGCGGGAGCCAAAAACATTCAGTACTTC.